Each of the 32 T cell receptor beta chains below was sequenced from the same sample in a study of identical twins. Via MiXCR, TCRdb re-called the 5' RACE reads, giving one row per CDR3 protein. The sample includes roughly 290,000 distinct CDR3 sequences, less than 9.5% of them seen just once. This same sample was also taken into another study, of yellow fever vaccine responses in identical twins.

Sequencing used CD8+ T cells sorted from blood. These receptors all come from a woman aged 18 to 35 in good health.

This clonotype was observed at least ten times. The J gene is TRBJ2-7, the V gene TRBV28; D is unclear. V was pared by 3 bases and J by 6 bases, with 9 bases between. CDR1 and CDR2 (germline): MDHEN, SYDVKM. The CDR3 runs 12 residues. CDR3 DNA sequence: TGTGCCAGCAGTTTCCCCTCCGGCGAGCAGTACTTC. This translates into CASSFPSGEQYF.

The chain couples TRBV11-2 to TRBJ2-3; maybe TRBD1 (6 bases). Germline V gene lookup returns CDR1 SGHAT and CDR2 FQNNGV. V was pared by 4 bases and J by 2 bases, with 22 bases between. This CDR3 spans 18 amino acids. The CDR3 nucleotides read TGTGCCAGCAGCTCATCCGATAGGTCAGGGGAGTACACAGATACGCAGTATTTT. Translation gives CASSSSDRSGEYTDTQYF.

There are many counts of this clonotype. The chain links TRBV27 to TRBJ2-5; unclear D gene. V lost 4 bases, J lost 2 bases, and 5 bases lay in between. This CDR3 has 12 residues. CDR1 and CDR2 (germline): MNHEY, SMNVEV (reference sequence). The DNA for the CDR3 is TGTGCCAGCAGTTCCCTACAAGAGACCCAGTACTTC. Its protein product is CASSSLQETQYF.

CDR3 region: CASSLELGQKDYEQYF. The CDR3 DNA sequence: TGCGCCAGCAGCTTGGAGCTAGGGCAGAAGGACTACGAGCAGTACTTC. The chain uses TRBV5-1 and TRBJ2-7; D is unresolved. The CDR3 sequence is 16 residues long. CDR1 and CDR2 (germline): SGHRS, YFSETQ. Trimming stripped 0 bases from V and 3 bases from J, with 16 bases between.

This clonotype appeared many times. The chain joins TRBV7-9 to TRBJ2-7; the match to TRBD1 covers 8 bases. V was clipped by 2 bases and J by 3 bases; unmatched bases: 12. Germline CDR1 SEHNR, CDR2 FQNEAQ (reference sequence). The CDR3 is 17 residues long. This chain's CDR3 is CASSLPKGTGDLYEQYF. Written as DNA, the CDR3 is TGTGCCAGCAGCTTACCCAAAGGGACAGGAGACCTCTACGAGCAGTACTTC.

This chain connects TRBV29-1 to TRBJ2-1; TRBD1 aligns across 8 bases. The CDR3 covers 14 residues. V was clipped by 0 bases and J by 7 bases; unmatched bases: 5. Germline V lookup: CDR1 SQVTM, CDR2 ANQGSEA. The CDR3 loop reads CSVEDPQGANEQFF. The CDR3 nucleotides read TGCAGCGTTGAAGACCCGCAGGGGGCGAATGAGCAGTTCTTC.

The chain recombines TRBV27 with TRBJ2-7; D not certain. V was trimmed by 3 bases and J by 3 bases, leaving 9 bases between them. Germline loops: CDR1 MNHEY, CDR2 SMNVEV (reference sequence). The CDR3 sequence is 13 residues long. Here the CDR3 reads CASSLTGFYEQYF. In nucleotides, the CDR3 is TGTGCCAGCAGTTTGACTGGTTTCTACGAGCAGTACTTC.

V and J are TRBV29-1 and TRBJ2-4; D remains ambiguous. This CDR3 is built from 14 residues. V was trimmed by 4 bases and J by 0 bases, leaving 10 bases between them. The germline V gene encodes CDR1 SQVTM and CDR2 ANQGSEA. This CDR3 reads CSVVVNLAKNIQYF. The DNA of the CDR3 is TGCAGCGTTGTGGTTAACCTAGCCAAAAACATTCAGTACTTC.

V and J are TRBV2 and TRBJ1-2; D unclear. Germline assignment: CDR1 SNHLY and CDR2 FYNNEI. The CDR3 covers 13 residues. V was pared by 6 bases and J by 4 bases, with 12 bases between. The CDR3 loop is CASRGRPSYGYTF. CDR3 bases: TGTGCCAGCAGGGGGAGGCCCAGCTATGGCTACACCTTC.

Ten or more counts support this clonotype. The CDR3 region is CASSATMGNTEAFF. DNA of the CDR3: TGTGCCAGCAGTGCCACCATGGGGAACACTGAAGCTTTCTTT. The chain couples TRBV27 to TRBJ1-1; D not certain. V lost 5 bases, J lost 1 base, and 11 bases lay in between. Per germline, CDR1 MNHEY and CDR2 SMNVEV (reference sequence). The CDR3 covers 14 residues.

This clonotype has a handful of counts. The rearrangement links TRBV7-9 to TRBJ1-1, with a weak D call TRBD1 (5 bases). Trimming pared 2 bases from V and 6 bases from J, leaving 7 bases between. The CDR3 contains 12 residues. The germline gives CDR1 SEHNR, CDR2 FQNEAQ (reference sequence). For the CDR3, the DNA is TGTGCCAGCAGCTTACCAGGGTCTGAAGCTTTCTTT. Its translation is CASSLPGSEAFF.

The chain links TRBV5-1 to TRBJ1-5, with D possibly being TRBD1 (6 bases). Germline assignment: CDR1 SGHRS and CDR2 YFSETQ. Trimming pared 0 bases from V and 0 bases from J, leaving 10 bases between. The CDR3 consists of 16 residues. CDR3 DNA sequence: TGCGCCAGCAGCTTGGTGTGGGGGGCTAGCAATCAGCCCCAGCATTTT. Translation: CASSLVWGASNQPQHF.

This clonotype showed up just a few times. The rearrangement uses TRBV6-5 and TRBJ1-4; D unresolved. V lost 4 bases, J lost 6 bases, and 12 bases lay in between. Germline V gives CDR1 MNHEY, CDR2 SVGAGI. The CDR3 sequence is 14 residues long. The CDR3 DNA sequence: TGTGCCAGCAGTTTCGCGGACGGAGATGAAAAACTGTTTTTT. As protein: CASSFADGDEKLFF.

The table lists this clonotype with a count of one. The chain combines TRBV27 with TRBJ1-1; no definite D call. Looked up from germline, CDR1 is MNHEY and CDR2 is SMNVEV (reference sequence). The CDR3 consists of 15 residues. Trimming stripped 4 bases from V and 1 base from J, with 13 bases between. The CDR3 DNA sequence: TGTGCCAGCAGTTGGGTTGGGTCAGCGAACACTGAAGCTTTCTTT. It yields the protein CASSWVGSANTEAFF.

This clonotype was found many times. This chain links TRBV6-2 or TRBV6-3 with TRBJ2-7; the D is unclear. The CDR3 runs 11 residues. The germline V gene has CDR1 MNHEY and CDR2 SVGEGT. V was clipped by 5 bases and J by 6 bases, with 8 bases between them. The CDR3: CASSPDGEQYF. The DNA of the CDR3 is TGTGCCAGCAGTCCGGACGGCGAGCAGTACTTC.

The rearrangement joins TRBV6-5 to TRBJ2-2, with unresolved D. The V end lost 0 bases, the J end lost 7 bases, and 6 bases lay between the germline ends. The CDR3 spans 13 residues. In germline, CDR1 is MNHEY, CDR2 SVGAGI. In DNA, the CDR3 is TGTGCCAGCAGTTACTCAAGGGTCGGGGAGCTGTTTTTT. Translation gives CASSYSRVGELFF.

This clonotype has ten or more counts. The rearrangement joins TRBV9 to TRBJ2-7, with 13 bases that match TRBD2. Trimming took 3 bases from V and 6 from J; bases not matched to a gene: 18. There are 19 residues in the CDR3. Germline lookup yields CDR1 SGDLS and CDR2 YYNGEE. CDR3 in DNA: TGTGCCAGCAGCGCCCTCCCCGGGACTAGCGGGGTCCTAGGAGGCGAGCAGTACTTC. It specifies CASSALPGTSGVLGGEQYF.

This clonotype was detected a few times. The chain links TRBV29-1 to TRBJ2-6; possibly TRBD2 for D (5 bases). Germline loops: CDR1 SQVTM, CDR2 ANQGSEA. Trimming took off 2 bases at V and 3 bases at J, with 11 bases between the two ends. This CDR3 comprises 15 residues. CDR3 in amino acids: CSVELRVFGANVLTF. DNA for the CDR3: TGCAGCGTTGAACTGAGGGTCTTTGGGGCCAACGTCCTGACTTTC.

In this sample, this clonotype turned up a few times. The chain links TRBV15 to TRBJ2-7; D call uncertain. Germline CDR1 reads LNHNV; CDR2 reads YYDKDF (reference sequence). The CDR3 has 14 amino acids. V lost 0 bases to trimming and J lost 0 bases, with 6 bases between them. CDR3 nucleotide sequence: TGTGCCACCAGCAGAGAGACTCCCTCCTACGAGCAGTACTTC. Its translation: CATSRETPSYEQYF.

This clonotype has more than one count but fewer than ten. This chain connects TRBV27 to TRBJ2-7; D is uncertain. From germline, CDR1 is MNHEY and CDR2 SMNVEV (reference sequence). V was pared by 1 base and J by 1 base, with 14 bases between. The CDR3 runs 16 residues. The CDR3 spells CASSLWADGLSYEQYF. CDR3 bases: TGTGCCAGCAGTTTATGGGCCGATGGGCTATCCTACGAGCAGTACTTC.

This clonotype was detected many times. The rearrangement uses TRBV5-1 and TRBJ2-6; tentatively, D is TRBD1 (6 bases). Germline V CDR1 and CDR2: SGHRS, YFSETQ. The CDR3 contains 15 residues. Trimming stripped 3 bases from V and 3 bases from J, with 10 bases between. This CDR3 is CASSYRTVGANVLTF. The DNA for the CDR3 is TGCGCCAGCAGCTATCGGACAGTTGGGGCCAACGTCCTGACTTTC.

This clonotype appeared many times. The chain uses TRBV3-1 and TRBJ2-1; TRBD1 matches at 8 bases. This CDR3 comprises 13 residues. V trimming: 4 bases; J trimming: 13 bases; junction bases outside the gene matches: 9. The V gene's germline CDR1 is LGHDT and CDR2 YNNKEL (reference sequence). For the CDR3, the DNA is TGTGCCAGCAGCCTATACAGGGGGTGGGTCCAGTTCTTC. Encoded protein: CASSLYRGWVQFF.

Concerning this clonotype: At one end, the junction sequence differs from germline, possibly due to a read error. This rearrangement joins TRBV7-7 to TRBJ2-5; either TRBD1 or TRBD2 may fit D (6 bases each). Germline CDR1 is SSHAT and CDR2 is FNYEAQ (reference sequence). The CDR3 runs 16 residues. DNA of the CDR3: TGTGCTAGCAGCCGACCCCCTCCGGGGGCGGAAGAGACCCAGTACTTC. Translating gives CASSRPPPGAEETQYF.

This clonotype showed up many times. This rearrangement joins TRBV4-1 to TRBJ2-1; D gene uncertain. This CDR3 has 13 amino acids. CDR1 and CDR2 from the germline V gene are MGHRA and YSYEKL. Trimming cost V 1 base and J 8 bases, with 9 bases left between them. The CDR3 DNA reads TGCGCCAGCAGCCAAGCCGCAGAGTATGAGCAGTTCTTC. It translates to CASSQAAEYEQFF.

The chain combines TRBV2 with TRBJ2-3, with D perhaps TRBD1 (5 bases). V was clipped by 6 bases and J by 1 base, with 11 bases between them. This CDR3 is 14 amino acids long. Per germline, CDR1 SNHLY and CDR2 FYNNEI. The CDR3 loop is CASRPLTGTDTQYF. The CDR3 coding sequence is TGTGCCAGCAGGCCCCTGACAGGCACAGATACGCAGTATTTT. The full variable domain, completed using reference TRBV2 and TRBJ2-3, is EPEVTQTPSHQVTQMGQEVILRCVPISNHLYFYWYRQILGQKVEFLVSFYNNEISEKSEIFDDQFSVERPDGSNFTLKIRSTKLEDSAMYFCASRPLTGTDTQYFGPGTRLTVL.

This clonotype showed up just a few times. The chain combines TRBV29-1 with TRBJ2-2, with D unresolved. CDR3 length equals 12 residues. V was trimmed by 6 bases and J by 3 bases, leaving 8 bases between them. The germline V gene has CDR1 SQVTM and CDR2 ANQGSEA. The CDR3 region has the DNA TGCAGCGTATTAAGGGACACCGGGGAGCTGTTTTTT. Protein sequence: CSVLRDTGELFF.

This clonotype showed up just a few times. The gene calls are TRBV9 and TRBJ1-3; 7 bases fit TRBD1. The CDR3 covers 15 residues. Per germline, CDR1 SGDLS and CDR2 YYNGEE. Trimming cost V 3 bases and J 0 bases; bases outside gene matches: 3. This CDR3 reads CASSEGTVSGNTIYF. The DNA of the CDR3 is TGTGCCAGCAGCGAAGGGACAGTCTCTGGAAACACCATATATTTT.

The chain recombines TRBV18 with TRBJ2-7; possibly TRBD1 for D (5 bases). Germline-derived CDR1 and CDR2 are KGHSH and LQKENI. V was pared by 8 bases and J by 6 bases, with 14 bases between. The CDR3 has 12 residues. CDR3 protein: CASTTARVEQYF. As DNA, the CDR3 is TGTGCCAGCACTACCGCCAGGGTCGAGCAGTACTTC. The full variable domain, in which reference TRBV18 and TRBJ2-7 provide the parts outside the CDR3, is NAGVMQNPRHLVRRRGQEARLRCSPMKGHSHVYWYRQLPEEGLKFMVYLQKENIIDESGMPKERFSAEFPKEGPSILRIQQVVRGDSAAYFCASTTARVEQYFGPGTRLTVT.

This clonotype occurred many times. This rearrangement joins TRBV24-1 to TRBJ2-1, with TRBD2 as a possible D gene (5 bases). CDR1 and CDR2 from the germline V gene are KGHDR and SFDVKD. The CDR3 is 16 amino acids. Trimming cost V 1 base and J 4 bases, with 13 bases left between them. The CDR3 DNA sequence: TGTGCCACCAGTGATTTTGAGAGGGCCGGGTACAATGAGCAGTTCTTC. This encodes CATSDFERAGYNEQFF.

In nucleotides, the CDR3 is TGTGCCAGCAGCTTAGGGTTTTGGGGTGAGCAGTTCTTC. It specifies CASSLGFWGEQFF. This chain connects TRBV7-9 to TRBJ2-1; D ambiguous. Per germline, CDR1 SEHNR and CDR2 FQNEAQ (reference sequence). This CDR3 spans 13 amino acids. V was shortened by 1 base and J by 9 bases, with 10 bases between the two germline ends.

This clonotype was detected many times. The chain has TRBV4-3 and TRBJ2-1; D remains unclear. Germline V lookup: CDR1 LGHNA, CDR2 YSLEER. V was pared by 0 bases and J by 7 bases, with 7 bases between. This CDR3 contains 13 residues. The CDR3 sequence is CASSQDYQNEQFF. DNA for the CDR3: TGCGCCAGCAGCCAAGACTATCAGAATGAGCAGTTCTTC.

This clonotype was seen more than once but under ten times. This chain links TRBV4-3 with TRBJ2-1, with a possible D match to TRBD2 (6 bases). Germline V gives CDR1 LGHNA, CDR2 YSLEER. The CDR3 is made up of 13 amino acids. Between the trimmed V and J ends, which lost 4 bases and 6 bases, there was a span of 10 bases. The CDR3 loop is CASSPGSSNEQFF. The CDR3 DNA is TGCGCCAGCAGCCCCGGGAGCAGCAATGAGCAGTTCTTC.